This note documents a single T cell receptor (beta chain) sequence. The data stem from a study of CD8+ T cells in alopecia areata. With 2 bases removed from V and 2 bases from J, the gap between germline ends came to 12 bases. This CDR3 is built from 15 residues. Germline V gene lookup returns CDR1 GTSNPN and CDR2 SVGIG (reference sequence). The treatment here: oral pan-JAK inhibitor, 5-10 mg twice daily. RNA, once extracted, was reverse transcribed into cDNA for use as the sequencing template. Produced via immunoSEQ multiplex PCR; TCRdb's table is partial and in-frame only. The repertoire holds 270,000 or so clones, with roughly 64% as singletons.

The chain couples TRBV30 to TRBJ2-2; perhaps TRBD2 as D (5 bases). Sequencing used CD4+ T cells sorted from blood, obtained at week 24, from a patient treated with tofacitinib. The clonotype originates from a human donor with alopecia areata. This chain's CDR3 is CAWSRRRINTGELFF. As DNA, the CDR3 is TGTGCCTGGAGTCGGCGGAGGATTAACACCGGGGAGCTGTTTTTT.